This TCR beta chain was captured in a study of blood T cell repertoires in COVID-19. Study summary: Samples taken during acute and convalescent COVID-19 were collected in the United States, Italy and Spain. PBMCs, B-cell-depleted T cells, or T cells were the source of the cDNA or gDNA that made up the material.

V lost 3 bases, J lost 9 bases, and 13 bases lay in between. Germline loops: CDR1 SGHDT, CDR2 YYEEEE. The CDR3 contains 13 residues. Original methodology: The assay estimated nucleated cells by amplifying reference gene primers. Clones were read by immunoSEQ multiplex PCR, and TCRdb kept only the in-frame ones, dropping some. V, J and clone size are those of that table, while D and trimming were read from the DNA. The sample lists roughly 150,000 clones, 65% to 90% occurring once. The genes are TRBV5-6 and TRBJ1-3; unclear D gene. The receptor's source is a woman in her forties or fifties with acute or convalescent COVID-19. Material: peripheral blood. The CDR3 bases are TGTGCCAGCAGCTCCGGGAGCCGAGGCACCATATATTTT. This sequence encodes CASSSGSRGTIYF.